These 23 T cell receptor beta chains originate from one sample sequenced in a study of naive and memory T cell subsets. The beta constant-region primer was an equimolar mix of two oligonucleotides covering TRBC1 and TRBC2. TCRdb analysed the UMI-ligation and nested PCR reads with MiXCR anew, one entry per CDR3 protein. Of about 85,000 distinct CDR3 sequences listed, about an eighth are singletons. What was sequenced was central memory CD4+ T cells from blood. The receptors were sampled from a human donor in good health.

The rearrangement links TRBV5-6 to TRBJ1-3, with D possibly being TRBD1 (5 bases). Per germline, CDR1 SGHDT and CDR2 YYEEEE. V lost 3 bases, J lost 4 bases, and 11 bases lay in between. The CDR3 totals 14 residues. In DNA form, the CDR3 reads TGTGCCAGCAGCTCCTCTTGGGGCGGAAACACCATATATTTT. Amino acid sequence: CASSSSWGGNTIYF.

The V and J genes are TRBV6-2 or TRBV6-3 and TRBJ1-3; unclear D gene. This CDR3 contains 12 residues. Trimming stripped 2 bases from V and 8 bases from J, with 7 bases between. Germline V gene lookup returns CDR1 MNHEY and CDR2 SVGEGT. The CDR3 nucleotides read TGTGCCAGCAGTTACGTCGGTTACACCATATATTTT. It codes for CASSYVGYTIYF.

The chain employs TRBV27 and TRBJ2-7, with TRBD2 matching over 7 bases. CDR1 and CDR2 from the germline V gene are MNHEY and SMNVEV (reference sequence). This CDR3 is built from 13 residues. V dropped 5 bases and J dropped 7; count of bases not matched to a gene: 8. The CDR3 bases are TGTGCCAGCAGTCCCTGGACTAGTCGGGAGCAGTACTTC. It translates to CASSPWTSREQYF.

This chain links TRBV29-1 with TRBJ1-4; possible D gene TRBD1, 5 bases. From germline, CDR1 is SQVTM and CDR2 ANQGSEA. The CDR3 extends over 13 amino acids. The V end lost 5 bases, the J end lost 5 bases, and 12 bases lay between the germline ends. The CDR3: CSVRDASNEKLFF. The DNA for the CDR3 is TGCAGCGTTCGGGACGCTAGCAATGAAAAACTGTTTTTT.

The chain employs TRBV29-1 and TRBJ1-2, with 11 bases identical to TRBD1. The junction had 8 bases not matched to a gene; V was cut back by 6 bases and J by 8 bases. The CDR3 consists of 13 residues. Germline V lookup: CDR1 SQVTM, CDR2 ANQGSEA. The CDR3 sequence is CSVVGQGGRGYTF. The CDR3 coding sequence is TGCAGCGTAGTGGGACAGGGGGGACGAGGCTACACCTTC.

This clonotype was recorded a few times. The genes are TRBV20-1 and TRBJ2-3; D tentatively fits TRBD1 or TRBD2 (5 bases each). The CDR3 is 12 amino acids. V gave up 5 bases and J gave up 5 bases, with 11 bases separating them. CDR1 is DFQATT and CDR2 is SNEGSKA in the germline V gene (reference sequence). This CDR3 reads CSALQGRDTQYF. CDR3 sequence (DNA): TGCAGTGCTCTGCAGGGACGAGATACGCAGTATTTT.

The rearrangement joins TRBV4-1 to TRBJ2-1; D possibly corresponds to TRBD2 (6 bases). Germline loops: CDR1 MGHRA, CDR2 YSYEKL. V lost 0 bases and J lost 8, with 14 bases in between. CDR3 length: 15 amino acids. For the CDR3, the DNA is TGCGCCAGCAGCCAAGATCTTTGGGCTAGCGATGAGCAGTTCTTC. Encoded protein: CASSQDLWASDEQFF.

V gene TRBV18 combines with J gene TRBJ2-1, with 9 positions matching TRBD1. CDR1 KGHSH and CDR2 LQKENI come from the germline V gene. This CDR3 is 18 amino acids long. V lost 3 bases and J lost 1; bases outside the gene matches: 10. In nucleotides, the CDR3 is TGTGCCAGCTCACCCCCTAAGGGACAGGGAGGATCCTACAATGAGCAGTTCTTC. Its translation is CASSPPKGQGGSYNEQFF.

Details on this clonotype: At one boundary the junction diverges from the germline segment, which might be a read error. The chain carries TRBV2 and TRBJ2-7, with D possibly TRBD1 on 6 matching bases. Germline V gene sequence: CDR1 SNHLY, CDR2 FYNNEI. The CDR3 length is 15 residues. The CDR3 is CASREGQIFSYEQYF. Written as DNA, the CDR3 is TGTGCCAGCAGAGAAGGACAGATATTCTCCTACGAGCAGTACTTC.

The gene calls are TRBV27 and TRBJ2-5, with 7 positions matching TRBD1. The V and J ends lost 3 bases and 4 bases, in that order; junction bases with no gene match: 11. The CDR3 totals 16 residues. Germline CDR1 and CDR2: MNHEY and SMNVEV (reference sequence). This chain's CDR3 is CASSFGQAPNGETQYF. The CDR3 nucleotides read TGTGCCAGCAGTTTCGGACAGGCCCCAAATGGAGAGACCCAGTACTTC.

This chain joins TRBV12-3 or TRBV12-4 and TRBJ2-5, with TRBD1 matching over 7 bases. The CDR3 loop spans 15 amino acids. Unmatched junction bases numbered 6, after V lost 1 base and J lost 4 bases. DNA for the CDR3: TGTGCCAGCAGTTTAGGGGCCAGGGGGTCAGAGACCCAGTACTTC. This codes for CASSLGARGSETQYF.

The sample holds many counts of this clonotype. J is TRBJ2-1 and V is TRBV5-1, with 8 nucleotides matching TRBD2. The CDR3 contains 14 residues. The trim removed 0 bases at V and 7 bases at J, leaving 3 bases unmatched. Germline V gene lookup returns CDR1 SGHRS and CDR2 YFSETQ. This CDR3 reads CASSLERGQNEQFF. CDR3 nucleotide sequence: TGCGCCAGCAGCTTGGAGCGGGGGCAGAATGAGCAGTTCTTC.

This chain joins TRBV28 and TRBJ1-6, with 10 positions matching TRBD1. This CDR3 contains 16 residues. The germline V gene has CDR1 MDHEN and CDR2 SYDVKM. V lost 5 bases to trimming and J lost 8 bases; unmatched junction nucleotides: 9. This chain's CDR3 is CASSLYETGGHSPLHF. CDR3 sequence (DNA): TGTGCCAGCAGTCTTTACGAGACAGGGGGCCATTCACCCCTCCACTTT.

This clonotype was seen many times. This chain connects TRBV18 to TRBJ2-3; the D is unclear. The CDR3 totals 12 residues. The V gene's germline CDR1 is KGHSH and CDR2 LQKENI. V was clipped by 3 bases and J by 4 bases, with 5 bases between them. The CDR3 spells CASSPAADTQYF. For the CDR3, the DNA is TGTGCCAGCTCACCGGCGGCAGATACGCAGTATTTT.

V gene TRBV29-1 combines with J gene TRBJ2-3, with 7 bases fitting TRBD2. Germline assignment: CDR1 SQVTM and CDR2 ANQGSEA. V shed 5 bases, J shed 2 bases, and the junction held 4 bases outside the gene matches. This CDR3 is 13 amino acids long. CDR3 in DNA: TGCAGCGTTAGAGCGGGGAACACAGATACGCAGTATTTT. It encodes CSVRAGNTDTQYF.

This clonotype has more than one count but fewer than ten. V and J are TRBV4-2 and TRBJ1-4; TRBD1 matches at 9 bases. V dropped 3 bases and J dropped 7; count of bases not matched to a gene: 15. In germline, CDR1 is LGHNA, CDR2 YNFKEQ. This CDR3 is 18 amino acids long. The CDR3: CASSHFPVRTGASEKLFF. Written as DNA, the CDR3 is TGTGCCAGCAGCCACTTTCCCGTCAGGACAGGGGCAAGTGAAAAACTGTTTTTT.

DNA of the CDR3: TGTGCCAGCAGCCCAAATCCCCCGTCCGGGATTAAAAATGAGCAGTTCTTC. Amino acids: CASSPNPPSGIKNEQFF. This chain joins TRBV7-7 and TRBJ2-1, with D tentatively TRBD2 (5 bases). With 5 bases removed from V and 7 bases from J, the gap between germline ends came to 24 bases. The CDR3 length is 17 residues. From germline, CDR1 is SSHAT and CDR2 FNYEAQ (reference sequence).

This clonotype was seen ten or more times. The gene calls are TRBV15 and TRBJ2-1; 10 nucleotides agree with TRBD2. The V segment lost 4 bases and the J segment 7 bases; nucleotides outside the gene matches: 16. This CDR3 contains 18 residues. Germline lookup yields CDR1 LNHNV and CDR2 YYDKDF (reference sequence). The DNA of the CDR3 is TGTGCCACCAGCAAAGCTAGCGGGAGCCCACCTAGGAGGAATGAGCAGTTCTTC. Amino acid sequence: CATSKASGSPPRRNEQFF.

This clonotype was seen once. The rearrangement joins TRBV18 to TRBJ1-3; no clear D. Germline lookup yields CDR1 KGHSH and CDR2 LQKENI. This CDR3 is 13 amino acids long. Trimming took 6 bases from V and 3 from J, leaving 9 bases between them. The CDR3 nucleotides read TGTGCCAGCTCCCCTGCTCTTGGAAACACCATATATTTT. Translated, it gives CASSPALGNTIYF.

The chain has TRBV2 and TRBJ2-3; D remains unclear. The CDR3 totals 15 residues. V lost 0 bases, J lost 2 bases, and 9 bases lay in between. Germline loops: CDR1 SNHLY, CDR2 FYNNEI. CDR3 bases: TGTGCCAGCAGTGAAGCGCTAGGTCTCACAGATACGCAGTATTTT. Encoded protein: CASSEALGLTDTQYF.

This clonotype was counted at least ten times. This chain joins TRBV20-1 and TRBJ2-3, with D perhaps matching TRBD1 (5 bases). CDR3 length: 15 amino acids. With 5 bases removed from V and 2 bases from J, the gap between germline ends came to 17 bases. Per germline, CDR1 DFQATT and CDR2 SNEGSKA (reference sequence). CDR3 nucleotides: TGCAGTGCTGAAGCCCCCCGACAGTCCACAGATACGCAGTATTTT. It specifies CSAEAPRQSTDTQYF.

This chain links TRBV7-8 with TRBJ1-3; the D is unclear. Germline V lookup: CDR1 SGHVS, CDR2 FQNEAQ. This CDR3 is built from 13 residues. Trimming stripped 6 bases from V and 5 bases from J, with 11 bases between. The CDR3 spells CASRLQARNTIYF. The CDR3 region has the DNA TGTGCCAGCAGGCTACAAGCGCGAAACACCATATATTTT.

The rearrangement uses TRBV7-2 and TRBJ2-7; TRBD2 matches 14 bases. This CDR3 is built from 15 residues. Germline CDR1 reads SGHTA; CDR2 reads FQGNSA. Trimming cost V 5 bases and J 7 bases; bases outside gene matches: 7. The CDR3 nucleotides are TGTGCCAGCAGCCTCGGACTAGCGGGAGGCGGTGAGCAGTACTTC. It encodes CASSLGLAGGGEQYF.